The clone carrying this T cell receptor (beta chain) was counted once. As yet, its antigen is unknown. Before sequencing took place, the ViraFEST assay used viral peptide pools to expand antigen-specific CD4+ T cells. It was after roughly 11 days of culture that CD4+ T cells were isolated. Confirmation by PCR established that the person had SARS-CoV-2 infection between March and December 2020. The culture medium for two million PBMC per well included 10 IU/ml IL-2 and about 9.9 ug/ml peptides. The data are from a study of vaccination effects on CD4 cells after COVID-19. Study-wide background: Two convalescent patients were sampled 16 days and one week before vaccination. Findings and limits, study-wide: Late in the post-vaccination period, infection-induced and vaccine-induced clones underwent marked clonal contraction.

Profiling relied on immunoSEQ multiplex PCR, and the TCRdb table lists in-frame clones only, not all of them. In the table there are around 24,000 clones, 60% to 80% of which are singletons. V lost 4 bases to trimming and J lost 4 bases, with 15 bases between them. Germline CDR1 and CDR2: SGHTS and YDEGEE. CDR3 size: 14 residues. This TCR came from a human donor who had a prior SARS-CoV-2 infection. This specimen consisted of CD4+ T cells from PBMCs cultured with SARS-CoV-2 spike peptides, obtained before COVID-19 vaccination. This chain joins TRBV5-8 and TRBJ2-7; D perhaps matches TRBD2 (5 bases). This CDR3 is CASSIRTGSYEQYF. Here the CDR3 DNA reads TGTGCCAGCAGCATTCGGACGGGATCGTACGAGCAGTACTTC. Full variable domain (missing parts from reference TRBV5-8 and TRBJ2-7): EAGVTQSPTHLIKTRGQQATLRCSPISGHTSVYWYQQALGLGLQFLLWYDEGEERNRGNFPPRFSGRQFPNYSSELNVNALELEDSALYLCASSIRTGSYEQYFGPGTRLTVT.